The present T cell receptor beta chain was sequenced within a study of blood T cell repertoires in COVID-19 (TCRdb year 2020). Background for the entire study: The collaborator samples originated in the United States, Italy and Spain and spanned the acute and convalescent phases of COVID-19. The material from the prospective study consisted of cDNA or gDNA derived from T cells, B-cell-depleted T cells, or PBMCs. The sample metadata nearly always contained a de-identified subject ID, COVID-19 status, age in years and sex. The repertoires were released in a freely available public database intended as a resource for research on the immune response to SARS-CoV-2. Subjects who had been exposed to COVID-19, were actively infected with it, or had recovered from it provided the deeply sampled blood TCRbeta repertoires that made up the dataset. Where available, HLA class I and class II types were taken from metadata supplied by the sample provider and were not determined by assay-based typing. The samples were drawn from the first 160 participants of the ongoing ImmuneRACE study and from some 1,300 subjects provided by 6 global collaborators. What the authors observed across the whole study: How much clinical and demographic metadata was included differed by source and by participant, and the metadata was provided uncurated.

The CDR3 starts with the cysteine, ends with the phenylalanine, and has 15 residues. The CDR3 DNA has 45 bases and is translated from base 1. Deletion took 6 bases off V and 0 bases off J, with a span of 13 bases between the germline ends. CDR1 and CDR2 were assigned from the germline V gene (reference sequence) as SGHKS and YYEKEE. The collaborating institutions used their own protocols to collect whole blood in K2EDTA tubes. For TCRbeta analysis, collaborators shipped samples as frozen whole blood, isolated PBMCs, or DNA extracted from either of those sample types. TCRbeta CDR3 regions were amplified from genomic DNA by means of the immunoSEQ Assay, a bias-controlled multiplex PCR. In the authors' own workflow: The number of nucleated cells in each sample was estimated by amplification of reference gene primers within the assay. To quantify the absolute abundance of each unique TCRbeta CDR3 rearrangement, sequence reads were collapsed and filtered. For each sample, productive Simpson clonality was calculated by taking the square root of Simpson's diversity index across productive rearrangements. TCRdb's version of the immuneACCESS table is confined to in-frame rearrangements and falls short of the full clone set. An unresolved V gene accounts for under half of the shortfall where checked; the remainder is of unknown origin. V, J and clone size were drawn from that table, and D and trimming were deduced from the DNA. Present in this sample are around 700,000 clones, about 90% of which were seen just once. The ten top clones hold about 0.24% of the sample.

As for this clone: Its target antigen remains unknown. No qualities accompany the bases; no much larger clone lies one base away.

This sequence was found in a woman aged 18-35 years with acute or convalescent COVID-19. Here the chain combines TRBV5-5 and TRBJ1-3; no D gene call is confident. Sequencing was performed on peripheral blood. The nucleotide sequence is given as TGTGCCAGCACCCTCGGCGGGTCCTCTGGAAACACCATATATTTT. It translates as CASTLGGSSGNTIYF.